This entry lists 23 T cell receptor beta chains sequenced from one sample in a study of T-cell memory formation after mild COVID-19. TCRdb re-called the 5' RACE reads through MiXCR, storing one row per CDR3 protein. Here the sample spans a few hundred thousand distinct CDR3 sequences, about 22% being singletons. The specimen sequenced was PBMCs or a T cell subset sorted from them (not recorded which). These receptors were collected from an adult woman who had mild COVID-19 (a few samples of this study predate the infection). Cell type and time point are not known.

This clonotype has ten or more counts. The chain recombines TRBV5-1 with TRBJ1-1; D remains ambiguous. The CDR3 is 13 residues long. V lost 0 bases and J lost 5, with 8 bases in between. Germline-derived CDR1 and CDR2 are SGHRS and YFSETQ. In DNA, the CDR3 is TGCGCCAGCAGCTTGGCCCCGGGGACTGAAGCTTTCTTT. Amino acid sequence: CASSLAPGTEAFF.

This clonotype occurred a few times. The V gene is TRBV6-2 or TRBV6-3, the J gene TRBJ2-2, with 8 bases fitting TRBD2. Germline V gene sequence: CDR1 MNHEY, CDR2 SVGEGT. The trim removed 8 bases at V and 5 bases at J, leaving 4 bases unmatched. This CDR3 has 13 residues. In DNA form, the CDR3 reads TGTGCCAGCGTAGCGGGATTGACCGGGGAGCTGTTTTTT. Its protein product is CASVAGLTGELFF.

In its sample, this clonotype was seen a few times. CDR3 nucleotides: TGCGCCAGCAGCCAAGAGAGGGGTCCGGGTAGCTATACGCAGTATTTT. This codes for CASSQERGPGSYTQYF. This chain connects TRBV4-1 to TRBJ2-3; D tentatively fits TRBD1 or TRBD2 (5 bases each). Trimming cost V 0 bases and J 7 bases, with 17 bases left between them. This CDR3 is built from 16 residues. Per germline, CDR1 MGHRA and CDR2 YSYEKL.

The sample holds a few counts of this clonotype. The chain joins TRBV11-2 to TRBJ1-2; 8 bases map to TRBD1. This CDR3 has 14 residues. The trim removed 3 bases at V and 7 bases at J, leaving 7 bases unmatched. Germline V gives CDR1 SGHAT, CDR2 FQNNGV. CDR3 coding DNA: TGTGCCAGCAGCTTCGACAGGGGTGGAGGTGGCTACACCTTC. Protein sequence: CASSFDRGGGGYTF.

CDR3 DNA sequence: TGTGCCAGCAGCGCGGACAGGGACTATTCGAACACCGGGGAGCTGTTTTTT. It encodes CASSADRDYSNTGELFF. The gene calls are TRBV7-2 and TRBJ2-2, with TRBD1 as a possible D gene (8 bases). Germline V gene lookup returns CDR1 SGHTA and CDR2 FQGNSA. The CDR3 consists of 17 residues. V was shortened by 5 bases and J by 0 bases, with 16 bases between the two germline ends.

V and J are TRBV7-2 and TRBJ2-2; D perhaps matches TRBD1 (8 bases). The CDR3 spans 15 residues. From germline, CDR1 is SGHTA and CDR2 FQGNSA. V lost 3 bases to trimming and J lost 6 bases, with 14 bases between them. Here the CDR3 reads CASSFRQGRAGELFF. The CDR3 DNA follows: TGTGCCAGCAGCTTTAGACAGGGGAGGGCCGGGGAGCTGTTTTTT.

A few counts support this clonotype. This chain's CDR3 is CSVVSQRGGVNTQYF. CDR3 DNA sequence: TGCAGCGTTGTCTCCCAGCGGGGGGGCGTAAATACGCAGTATTTT. The rearrangement uses TRBV29-1 and TRBJ2-3, with 10 bases lining up with TRBD2. Germline V lookup: CDR1 SQVTM, CDR2 ANQGSEA. Trimming removed 4 bases from V and 7 bases from J; junction bases left unmatched: 11. The CDR3 is 15 residues long.

The genes are TRBV12-3 or TRBV12-4 and TRBJ2-7; maybe TRBD2 (5 bases). The CDR3 is made up of 14 amino acids. V was pared by 2 bases and J by 6 bases, with 14 bases between. CDR3 in DNA: TGTGCCAGCAGTTTATCGGGATCCACGGGCGAGCAGTACTTC. Its protein product is CASSLSGSTGEQYF.

The rearrangement links TRBV7-9 to TRBJ1-4; 9 positions match TRBD1. CDR1 is SEHNR and CDR2 is FQNEAQ in the germline V gene (reference sequence). There are 15 residues in the CDR3. J was trimmed by 2 bases and V by 4 bases; bases with no gene match: 2. The CDR3 DNA is TGTGCCAGCAGCTGGGGGACAGGGACTAATGAAAAACTGTTTTTT. This codes for CASSWGTGTNEKLFF. Using reference TRBV7-9 and TRBJ1-4 for the parts outside the CDR3, the full variable domain is DTGVSQNPRHKITKRGQNVTFRCDPISEHNRLYWYRQTLGQGPEFLTYFQNEAQLEKSRLLSDRFSAERPKGSFSTLEIQRTEQGDSAMYLCASSWGTGTNEKLFFGSGTQLSVL.

This chain links TRBV6-1 with TRBJ2-7, with D tentatively TRBD2 (6 bases). Per the germline V gene, CDR1 is MNHNS and CDR2 is SASEGT. CDR3 length: 16 residues. V lost 4 bases and J lost 4, with 20 bases in between. This CDR3 is CASSVSGLGTQYEQYF. The CDR3 DNA follows: TGTGCCAGCAGTGTCTCCGGTCTCGGGACTCAATACGAGCAGTACTTC.

This clonotype was detected many times. The gene calls are TRBV2 and TRBJ2-7, with TRBD1 matching 7 bases. This CDR3 is built from 15 residues. V shed 2 bases, J shed 3 bases, and the junction held 7 bases outside the gene matches. The V gene's germline CDR1 is SNHLY and CDR2 FYNNEI. The DNA of the CDR3 is TGTGCCAGCAGTGAATATCAGGGGGTAGTCTACGAGCAGTACTTC. It codes for CASSEYQGVVYEQYF.

The chain recombines TRBV6-5 with TRBJ2-6; D is ambiguous. Trimming cost V 2 bases and J 0 bases, with 5 bases left between them. The CDR3 is made up of 15 amino acids. The germline V gene has CDR1 MNHEY and CDR2 SVGAGI. The CDR3 protein is CASSYTGSGANVLTF. The CDR3 bases are TGTGCCAGCAGTTACACCGGCTCTGGGGCCAACGTCCTGACTTTC.

This clonotype showed up just a few times. The chain couples TRBV12-3 or TRBV12-4 to TRBJ2-1, with TRBD2 matching over 14 bases. Germline trimming cut 6 bases from V and 2 bases from J; bases unmatched to any gene: 9. This CDR3 region has 18 residues. The CDR3 DNA follows: TGTGCCAGCAGGTTCGGGACTAGCGGGGGAGTAACCTACAATGAGCAGTTCTTC. Protein product: CASRFGTSGGVTYNEQFF.

This clonotype was picked up a small number of times. This rearrangement joins TRBV7-2 to TRBJ1-6, with D tentatively TRBD1 (5 bases). Germline CDR1 SGHTA, CDR2 FQGNSA. Deletions cut 4 bases from V and 10 bases from J, with 11 bases between. This CDR3 contains 13 residues. CDR3 in DNA: TGTGCCAGCAGCTCGACGGGGACCTCACCCCTCCACTTT. As protein: CASSSTGTSPLHF.

The chain joins TRBV18 to TRBJ2-7; weak D call: TRBD1 (5 bases). Germline V lookup: CDR1 KGHSH, CDR2 LQKENI. The CDR3 has 13 residues. V lost 3 bases to trimming and J lost 7 bases, with 13 bases between them. CDR3 nucleotide sequence: TGTGCCAGCTCACCTCGTCCCCAGGGTGAGCAGTACTTC. It is translated as CASSPRPQGEQYF.

This clonotype appeared a few times. CDR3: CASRSAGKSGEQYF. The CDR3 coding sequence is TGTGCCAGCAGATCAGCGGGCAAGTCAGGGGAGCAGTACTTC. The rearrangement joins TRBV12-3 or TRBV12-4 to TRBJ2-7, with D possibly matching TRBD2 (6 bases). Deletions cut 6 bases from V and 7 bases from J, with 19 bases between. The CDR3 runs 14 residues.

This clonotype was detected only a few times. The V gene is TRBV4-1, the J gene TRBJ1-2; 8 bases are shared with TRBD1. V was clipped by 4 bases and J by 7 bases; unmatched bases: 11. Germline lookup yields CDR1 MGHRA and CDR2 YSYEKL. The length of the CDR3 is 15 residues. CDR3 nucleotide sequence: TGCGCCAGCAGCCCAGTAGGCAGGGGGCTTTTTGGCTACACCTTC. Protein: CASSPVGRGLFGYTF.

The chain links TRBV5-5 to TRBJ1-2; D is possibly TRBD1 (5 bases). V was shortened by 2 bases and J by 6 bases, with 17 bases between the two germline ends. This CDR3 comprises 15 residues. From germline, CDR1 is SGHKS and CDR2 YYEKEE (reference sequence). The CDR3 DNA follows: TGTGCCAGCAGCTTATCCCCAGCAGGGACCCATGGCTACACCTTC. It specifies CASSLSPAGTHGYTF. The whole variable domain, filled in from reference TRBV5-5 and TRBJ1-2, reads DAGVTQSPTHLIKTRGQQVTLRCSPISGHKSVSWYQQVLGQGPQFIFQYYEKEERGRGNFPDRFSARQFPNYSSELNVNALLLGDSALYLCASSLSPAGTHGYTFGSGTRLTVV.

This clonotype was seen a handful of times. The chain uses TRBV7-8 and TRBJ1-5, with D hard to call. V lost 6 bases to trimming and J lost 1 base, with 16 bases between them. Germline V gene data show CDR1 as SGHVS and CDR2 as FQNEAQ. There are 16 residues in the CDR3. The CDR3 protein is CASSPGYLDSNQPQHF. CDR3 bases: TGTGCCAGCAGTCCGGGATACCTAGACAGCAATCAGCCCCAGCATTTT. The variable domain in full, with the rest retrieved from reference TRBV7-8 and TRBJ1-5, is GAGVSQSPRYKVAKRGQDVALRCDPISGHVSLFWYQQALGQGPEFLTYFQNEAQLDKSGLPSDRFFAERPEGSVSTLKIQRTQQEDSAVYLCASSPGYLDSNQPQHFGDGTRLSIL.

This clonotype was seen more than once but under ten times. Here the CDR3 reads CASSHSGGNTDTQYF. In DNA, the CDR3 is TGTGCCAGCAGCCATAGCGGGGGGAACACAGATACGCAGTATTTT. This rearrangement joins TRBV7-9 to TRBJ2-3; TRBD2 matches at 10 bases. Germline CDR1 SEHNR, CDR2 FQNEAQ (reference sequence). Trimming at V came to 5 bases and at J to 2 bases, leaving 4 bases not matched to a gene. This CDR3 has 15 amino acids.

The genes are TRBV20-1 and TRBJ2-7, with 10 bases aligning to TRBD2. The CDR3 consists of 13 residues. Germline V gives CDR1 DFQATT, CDR2 SNEGSKA (reference sequence). Trimming at V came to 3 bases and at J to 6 bases, leaving 5 bases not matched to a gene. The CDR3 DNA reads TGCAGTGCTAGGCGAGCGGGGGGGGGCGAGCAGTACTTC. It translates to CSARRAGGGEQYF.

There are a few counts of this clonotype. The chain employs TRBV11-2 and TRBJ2-3, with 8 bases fitting TRBD2. Per the germline V gene, CDR1 is SGHAT and CDR2 is FQNNGV. The CDR3 totals 17 residues. With V trimmed by 3 bases and J by 6 bases, 14 bases remained unmatched. The CDR3 here is CASSLVLADRGADTQYF. CDR3 in DNA: TGTGCCAGCAGCTTGGTACTAGCGGACCGGGGGGCGGATACGCAGTATTTT.

The chain couples TRBV27 to TRBJ1-4; no firm D call. Trimming removed 3 bases at V and 4 bases at J, with 9 bases between. The CDR3 has 14 residues. CDR1 and CDR2 (germline): MNHEY, SMNVEV (reference sequence). DNA of the CDR3: TGTGCCAGCAGTTTCTCCGAAATTAATGAAAAACTGTTTTTT. Translating it yields CASSFSEINEKLFF.